The 11 T cell receptor beta chains below all came from one sample that was sequenced in a study of OX40 agonist ivuxolimab in advanced cancers. Profiling relied on immunoSEQ multiplex PCR, and the TCRdb table lists in-frame clones only, not all of them. The table shows roughly 95,000 clones, with approximately 90% occurring only once. Sequences were derived from CD4+ or CD8+ T cells sorted from blood, sampled in a trial of the OX40 agonist ivuxolimab. These TCRs come from an adult with an advanced solid tumor such as melanoma, head and neck, liver or kidney cancer.

As DNA, the CDR3 is TGTGCCAGCAGCCATCAACAGGGCGATGAGCAGTTCTTC. Amino acids: CASSHQQGDEQFF. The V and J genes are TRBV14 and TRBJ2-1; D is possibly TRBD1 (6 bases). Trimming removed 3 bases from V and 8 bases from J, with 11 bases in between. This CDR3 spans 13 amino acids. Germline V gene lookup returns CDR1 SGHDN and CDR2 FVKESK.

The J gene is TRBJ1-4, the V gene TRBV6-1, with no clear D. Germline CDR1 and CDR2: MNHNS and SASEGT. There are 14 residues in the CDR3. The ends were cut back, 5 bases at V and 0 bases at J, with 7 bases in the middle. CDR3 DNA: TGTGCCAGCAGTATCACCCCAACTAATGAAAAACTGTTTTTT. It yields the protein CASSITPTNEKLFF.

J is TRBJ2-1 and V is TRBV19; 7 nucleotides agree with TRBD2. The CDR3 is 14 residues long. Germline CDR1 is LNHDA and CDR2 is SQIVND (reference sequence). V shed 7 bases, J shed 4 bases, and the junction held 7 bases outside the gene matches. The CDR3 loop is CASTGGSGYNEQFF. The CDR3 bases are TGTGCCAGTACGGGCGGGAGTGGTTACAATGAGCAGTTCTTC.

V gene TRBV9 combines with J gene TRBJ2-3; 8 bases fit TRBD1. CDR3 size: 17 residues. Germline assignment: CDR1 SGDLS and CDR2 YYNGEE. The V segment lost 2 bases and the J segment 2 bases; nucleotides outside the gene matches: 10. Here the CDR3 reads CASSVGAGGGLTDTQYF. CDR3 sequence (DNA): TGTGCCAGCAGCGTCGGTGCAGGGGGCGGTCTCACAGATACGCAGTATTTT.

The table lists this clone with a count of one. The chain recombines TRBV5-1 with TRBJ2-1; 9 nucleotides match TRBD2. The V segment lost 4 bases and the J segment 0 bases; nucleotides outside the gene matches: 5. Germline V CDR1 and CDR2: SGHRS, YFSETQ. This CDR3 region has 16 residues. This CDR3 is CASSLSSGGSYNEQFF. CDR3 DNA: TGCGCCAGCAGCCTAAGTAGCGGGGGCTCCTACAATGAGCAGTTCTTC. The variable domain in full, completed from reference TRBV5-1 and TRBJ2-1, reads KAGVTQTPRYLIKTRGQQVTLSCSPISGHRSVSWYQQTPGQGLQFLFEYFSETQRNKGNFPGRFSGRQFSNSRSEMNVSTLELGDSALYLCASSLSSGGSYNEQFFGPGTRLTVL.

The gene calls are TRBV6-5 and TRBJ2-7, with TRBD2 as a possible D gene (6 bases). This CDR3 region has 14 residues. The germline gives CDR1 MNHEY, CDR2 SVGAGI. Trimming shortened V by 6 bases and J by 0 bases, and 12 bases separated the two germline ends. The CDR3 DNA is TGTGCCAGCAGCCTATATAGCGGCTCCTACGAGCAGTACTTC. It codes for CASSLYSGSYEQYF.

This chain uses TRBV18 with TRBJ2-3; D is possibly TRBD1 (6 bases). Germline V gene sequence: CDR1 KGHSH, CDR2 LQKENI. V was cut by 3 bases and J by 0 bases, with 10 bases left in between. CDR3 length: 15 residues. CDR3 loop: CASSPSQGSTDTQYF. The CDR3, as DNA: TGTGCCAGCTCACCGTCCCAGGGGAGCACAGATACGCAGTATTTT.

The rearrangement uses TRBV5-5 and TRBJ2-2; possibly TRBD1 or TRBD2 for D (5 bases each). V lost 1 base, J lost 4 bases, and 11 bases lay in between. The CDR3 has 15 amino acids. The germline CDR1 and CDR2 sequences are SGHKS and YYEKEE (reference sequence). The CDR3 spells CASSLLGTSTGELFF. The DNA for the CDR3 is TGTGCCAGCAGCTTGTTAGGGACGAGCACCGGGGAGCTGTTTTTT. The whole variable domain, remainder taken from reference TRBV5-5 and TRBJ2-2, is DAGVTQSPTHLIKTRGQQVTLRCSPISGHKSVSWYQQVLGQGPQFIFQYYEKEERGRGNFPDRFSARQFPNYSSELNVNALLLGDSALYLCASSLLGTSTGELFFGEGSRLTVL.

This chain uses TRBV2 with TRBJ2-7; 11 bases fit TRBD1. There are 13 residues in the CDR3. The germline V gene has CDR1 SNHLY and CDR2 FYNNEI. With 6 bases clipped from V and 7 bases from J, the junction kept 5 bases outside the gene matches. CDR3 DNA: TGTGCCAGCAGGGGACAGGGGGTCGGTGAGCAGTACTTC. This sequence encodes CASRGQGVGEQYF.

This clone was found a few times. The J gene is TRBJ2-5, the V gene TRBV30; 10 bases are a match to TRBD1. Looked up from germline, CDR1 is GTSNPN and CDR2 is SVGIG (reference sequence). V lost 0 bases to trimming and J lost 5 bases; unmatched junction nucleotides: 3. CDR3 length: 14 residues. The CDR3 protein is CAWSVGQGVETQYF. DNA for the CDR3: TGTGCCTGGAGTGTTGGACAGGGGGTCGAGACCCAGTACTTC.

The genes are TRBV19 and TRBJ2-5; 9 bases fit TRBD2. Germline V lookup: CDR1 LNHDA, CDR2 SQIVND (reference sequence). The CDR3 is 16 residues long. Trimming removed 3 bases from V and 4 bases from J; junction bases left unmatched: 9. This chain's CDR3 is CASSIGLAGLGETQYF. CDR3 bases: TGTGCCAGTAGTATTGGGCTAGCGGGATTGGGAGAGACCCAGTACTTC.